The 12 T cell receptor beta chains below were found in one sample sequenced in a study of blood T cell repertoires in COVID-19. Method: immunoSEQ multiplex PCR; TCRdb's copy keeps in-frame clones and lacks some. The data hold 25,000 to 35,000 clones, with roughly 87% observed a single time. The sample taken for sequencing was peripheral blood. Source of these receptors: a human donor with acute or convalescent COVID-19. The donor label of this sample is uncertain.

This chain connects TRBV29-1 to TRBJ1-2, with 8 positions matching TRBD1. This CDR3 has 11 residues. With 7 bases clipped from V and 7 bases from J, the junction kept 5 bases outside the gene matches. The germline CDR1 and CDR2 sequences are SQVTM and ANQGSEA. The CDR3 sequence: CSGQGNFGYTF. DNA of the CDR3: TGCAGCGGACAGGGGAATTTTGGCTACACCTTC. Filled out from reference TRBV29-1 and TRBJ1-2, the complete variable domain reads SAVISQKPSRDICQRGTSLTIQCQVDSQVTMMFWYRQQPGQSLTLIATANQGSEATYESGFVIDKFPISRPNLTFSTLTVSNMSPEDSSIYLCSGQGNFGYTFGSGTRLTVV.

The J gene is TRBJ2-7, the V gene TRBV7-2; TRBD2 aligns across 8 bases. The CDR3 loop spans 15 amino acids. Germline V gene lookup returns CDR1 SGHTA and CDR2 FQGNSA. Trimming cost V 5 bases and J 0 bases; bases outside gene matches: 6. CDR3 loop: CASSRGGQSSYEQYF. The CDR3, as DNA: TGTGCCAGCAGCCGCGGGGGGCAGAGCTCCTACGAGCAGTACTTC.

The CDR3 spells CASSFSGQGFSGNTIYF. DNA for the CDR3: TGCGCCAGCAGCTTCTCGGGACAGGGGTTCTCTGGAAACACCATATATTTT. This chain joins TRBV5-1 and TRBJ1-3; TRBD1 agrees at 10 bases. The CDR3 loop spans 17 amino acids. Trimming took 2 bases from V and 0 from J; bases not matched to a gene: 5. CDR1 is SGHRS, CDR2 YFSETQ, per germline.

The CDR3 coding sequence is TGCGCCAGCAGCCCCCCGACAGGGGCGATCTCTGGGGCCAACGTCCTGACTTTC. Protein sequence: CASSPPTGAISGANVLTF. The V call is TRBV5-1, the J call TRBJ2-6; 8 bases map to TRBD1. The CDR3 spans 18 residues. J gave up 0 bases and V 4 bases, and 9 bases lay outside the gene matches. CDR1 and CDR2 from the germline V gene are SGHRS and YFSETQ.

This clone was seen only once. This rearrangement joins TRBV6-6 to TRBJ2-1; D ambiguous. In germline, CDR1 is MNHNY, CDR2 SVGAGI (reference sequence). Deletions cut 4 bases from V and 4 bases from J, with 8 bases between. There are 13 residues in the CDR3. CDR3 residues: CASSFTPYNEQFF. DNA for the CDR3: TGTGCCAGCAGTTTCACTCCATACAATGAGCAGTTCTTC.

This chain joins TRBV5-1 and TRBJ2-5; maybe TRBD2 (6 bases). Germline CDR1 is SGHRS and CDR2 is YFSETQ. The V end was cut by 4 bases, the J end by 4 bases, with 11 bases between. CDR3 length: 13 amino acids. In nucleotides, the CDR3 is TGCGCCAGCAGCCCAGGGACTGTAGAGACCCAGTACTTC. Amino acid sequence: CASSPGTVETQYF.

CDR3 sequence reads: CASSVGTGENSPLHF. The CDR3, as DNA: TGTGCCAGCAGCGTAGGCACAGGGGAAAATTCACCCCTCCACTTT. The chain uses TRBV9 and TRBJ1-6; the match to TRBD1 covers 7 bases. The germline V gene encodes CDR1 SGDLS and CDR2 YYNGEE. This CDR3 has 15 amino acids. The V segment lost 0 bases and the J segment 7 bases; nucleotides outside the gene matches: 4.

The rearrangement uses TRBV27 and TRBJ1-6, with TRBD1 matching over 9 bases. The trim removed 5 bases at V and 0 bases at J, leaving 5 bases unmatched. CDR3 size: 17 residues. Germline values: CDR1 MNHEY, CDR2 SMNVEV (reference sequence). The CDR3 is CASSPGTGSSYNSPLHF. CDR3 in DNA: TGTGCCAGCAGTCCCGGGACAGGGAGCTCCTATAATTCACCCCTCCACTTT.

The chain links TRBV30 to TRBJ1-1; 8 nucleotides align to TRBD1. The trim removed 8 bases at V and 2 bases at J, leaving 10 bases unmatched. The CDR3 sequence is 14 residues long. Germline lookup yields CDR1 GTSNPN and CDR2 SVGIG (reference sequence). The CDR3 DNA sequence: TGTGCCAAAGCAGGGGGCTCAGGCAACACTGAAGCTTTCTTT. Amino acids: CAKAGGSGNTEAFF. The whole variable domain, remainder taken from reference TRBV30 and TRBJ1-1, is SQTIHQWPATLVQPVGSPLSLECTVEGTSNPNLYWYRQAAGRGLQLLFYSVGIGQISSEVPQNLSASRPQDRQFILSSKKLLLSDSGFYLCAKAGGSGNTEAFFGQGTRLTVV.

V is TRBV4-3 and J is TRBJ2-1; 8 positions agree with TRBD2. The germline V gene has CDR1 LGHNA and CDR2 YSLEER. V lost 1 base to trimming and J lost 7 bases; unmatched junction nucleotides: 6. The CDR3 covers 15 residues. The CDR3: CASSQASGGGNEQFF. As DNA, the CDR3 is TGCGCCAGCAGCCAAGCGTCGGGAGGGGGTAATGAGCAGTTCTTC.

This clone was picked up one time. The chain employs TRBV11-2 and TRBJ1-1; 9 bases line up with TRBD1. Unmatched junction bases numbered 7, after V lost 6 bases and J lost 11 bases. This CDR3 is built from 12 residues. Germline CDR1 reads SGHAT; CDR2 reads FQNNGV. The CDR3: CASSRDRERAFF. The CDR3 DNA reads as TGTGCCAGCAGTCGGGACAGGGAGCGTGCTTTCTTT. The entire variable domain, with the rest obtained from reference TRBV11-2 and TRBJ1-1, is as follows: EAGVAQSPRYKIIEKRQSVAFWCNPISGHATLYWYQQILGQGPKLLIQFQNNGVVDDSQLPKDRFSAERLKGVDSTLKIQPAKLEDSAVYLCASSRDRERAFFGQGTRLTVV.

This clone was detected only a few times. The V gene is TRBV7-6, the J gene TRBJ1-5; the D gene is possibly TRBD1 (5 bases). This CDR3 comprises 17 residues. V was shortened by 5 bases and J by 0 bases, with 17 bases between the two germline ends. Germline CDR1 is SGHVS and CDR2 is FNYEAQ. CDR3 sequence (DNA): TGTGCCAGCAGCCCACCTGCGGGGCTGAGTAGCAATCAGCCCCAGCATTTT. This codes for CASSPPAGLSSNQPQHF.